Below, 4 T cell receptor beta chains from the same sample are listed, as sequenced in a study of beta chain features in type 1 diabetes. Study findings and constraints: Type 1 diabetes patients had TCRB CDR3s that were shorter (moderately but significantly so) in all four CD4+ subsets.

Reverse transcribing all isolated RNA meant expressed TCRB transcripts were sequenced. Using immunoSEQ multiplex PCR, the repertoire was profiled, and TCRdb retains in-frame clones only, with some absent. The sample holds fewer than 450,000 clones; roughly 13% are singletons and the top ten take about 0.016%. Their cognate antigens are unknown. Sequencing was done on a sample of naive CD4+ T cells from blood. The receptors shown here come from a woman aged 18-29 years with type 1 diabetes.

This chain connects TRBV9 to TRBJ2-5; a weak D match, TRBD1 (6 bases). Germline-derived CDR1 and CDR2 are SGDLS and YYNGEE. Trimming took off 0 bases at V and 1 base at J, with 10 bases between the two ends. The CDR3 loop spans 15 amino acids. CDR3 sequence (DNA): TGTGCCAGCAGCGTAGGGAGGACAGCCCAAGAGACCCAGTACTTC. Translated: CASSVGRTAQETQYF.

The gene calls are TRBV5-1 and TRBJ1-1, with TRBD1 identical over 11 bases. The CDR3 consists of 21 residues. Germline V gene lookup returns CDR1 SGHRS and CDR2 YFSETQ. Unmatched junction bases numbered 18, after V lost 1 base and J lost 1 base. The CDR3 DNA is TGCGCCAGCAGCTTGAGGCGATCCTCATTGGGGACAGGGGGGAAGAACACTGAAGCTTTCTTT. Translated: CASSLRRSSLGTGGKNTEAFF.

J is TRBJ2-7 and V is TRBV5-1; 8 bases match TRBD1. The J segment lost 2 bases and the V segment lost 3 bases, leaving 4 bases of the junction unmatched. This CDR3 is built from 14 residues. CDR1 SGHRS and CDR2 YFSETQ come from the germline V gene. CDR3 region: CASSWQQGAYEQYF. DNA of the CDR3: TGCGCCAGCAGCTGGCAACAGGGGGCCTACGAGCAGTACTTC. The full variable domain, in which reference TRBV5-1 and TRBJ2-7 provide the parts outside the CDR3, is KAGVTQTPRYLIKTRGQQVTLSCSPISGHRSVSWYQQTPGQGLQFLFEYFSETQRNKGNFPGRFSGRQFSNSRSEMNVSTLELGDSALYLCASSWQQGAYEQYFGPGTRLTVT.

This clone has just a few counts. The chain is built from TRBV5-1 and TRBJ2-1; 9 bases agree with TRBD2. V lost 2 bases and J lost 9; bases outside the gene matches: 9. Germline CDR1 SGHRS, CDR2 YFSETQ. This CDR3 is 15 amino acids long. CDR3: CASSLRLAGMVEQFF. The CDR3 region has the DNA TGCGCCAGCAGCTTAAGGCTAGCGGGAATGGTTGAGCAGTTCTTC.